The 19 T cell receptor beta chains below come from one sample, sequenced in a study of CD8+CD57+ T cells in acquired aplastic anemia. Genomic DNA was employed as the template in profiling TCR beta VDJ and CDR3. TCRdb analysed the reads with MiXCR anew, one entry per CDR3 protein. The table has 180,000 or so distinct CDR3 sequences, 45% to 50% seen once. Sequences were obtained from sorted CD4+, CD8+, or CD8+CD57+ T cells (not recorded which) from PBMCs. These receptors were collected from a human donor in good health.

The chain combines TRBV29-1 with TRBJ2-3, with 11 nucleotides matching TRBD2. Trimming removed 3 bases from V and 0 bases from J; junction bases left unmatched: 2. This CDR3 region has 15 residues. Germline V gene lookup returns CDR1 SQVTM and CDR2 ANQGSEA. The CDR3 DNA follows: TGCAGCGTTGACTGGACTAGCGGGAGCACAGATACGCAGTATTTT. Amino acid sequence: CSVDWTSGSTDTQYF.

The V call is TRBV20-1, the J call TRBJ1-6; a possible D gene is TRBD1 (5 bases). CDR1 is DFQATT, CDR2 SNEGSKA, per germline (reference sequence). The V end lost 0 bases, the J end lost 0 bases, and 15 bases lay between the germline ends. This CDR3 comprises 18 residues. This chain's CDR3 is CSARDNARASSYNSPLHF. DNA of the CDR3: TGCAGTGCTAGAGATAACGCCAGGGCAAGCTCCTATAATTCACCCCTCCACTTT.

With respect to this clonotype: One junction end does not reproduce the germline sequence, and a read error may be involved. The chain couples TRBV11-2 to TRBJ1-5, with 9 bases lining up with TRBD1. CDR1 SGHAT and CDR2 FQNNGV come from the germline V gene. This CDR3 comprises 18 residues. This chain's CDR3 is CAGSFSWDRAYSNQPQHF. The CDR3, as DNA: TGTGCCGGCAGCTTCTCCTGGGACAGGGCTTATAGCAATCAGCCCCAGCATTTT.

This clonotype came up many times. CDR3 DNA sequence: TGTGCCAGCAGCCCCCCCCGCCTAGCGGGAGGGGAGACCCAGTACTTC. It codes for CASSPPRLAGGETQYF. The rearrangement uses TRBV7-2 and TRBJ2-5; 12 nucleotides align to TRBD2. The CDR3 runs to 16 residues. V lost 5 bases to trimming and J lost 5 bases; unmatched junction nucleotides: 9. Looked up from germline, CDR1 is SGHTA and CDR2 is FQGNSA.

On this clonotype: Germline and junction disagree at one end, which may indicate a read error. The rearrangement joins TRBV2 to TRBJ1-2; the D is unclear. The CDR3 is made up of 14 amino acids. Germline V gives CDR1 SNHLY, CDR2 FYNNEI. The CDR3 loop reads CALLSALANYGYTF. CDR3 sequence (DNA): TGCGCTCTTCTTTCCGCTCTAGCTAACTATGGCTACACCTTC.

This clonotype was recorded many times. This chain uses TRBV29-1 with TRBJ1-2; D perhaps matches TRBD1 (5 bases). The CDR3 sequence is 13 residues long. Trimming stripped 7 bases from V and 4 bases from J, with 16 bases between. Germline V gives CDR1 SQVTM, CDR2 ANQGSEA. CDR3 in DNA: TGCAGCGAGAAAAGACAGAGGGGCTATGGCTACACCTTC. Translating it yields CSEKRQRGYGYTF.

This clonotype was detected ten times or more. This sequence joins TRBV12-3 or TRBV12-4 and TRBJ2-7; TRBD2 matches at 11 bases. V lost 5 bases, J lost 3 bases, and 6 bases stayed unmatched. The CDR3 runs to 15 residues. CDR3 sequence: CASSIRTSGLYEQYF. The CDR3 nucleotides are TGTGCCAGCAGTATCAGGACTAGCGGGCTCTACGAGCAGTACTTC.

The V call is TRBV12-3 or TRBV12-4, the J call TRBJ2-1; a weak D match, TRBD2 (5 bases). There are 15 residues in the CDR3. V lost 8 bases and J 2 bases, leaving 16 bases between the germline ends. The chain's CDR3 is CASQSRDSAYNEQFF. In nucleotides, the CDR3 is TGTGCCAGCCAAAGCCGGGATTCGGCCTACAATGAGCAGTTCTTC.

This clonotype was counted a single time. The genes are TRBV20-1 and TRBJ2-1, with 13 bases fitting TRBD2. The trim removed 4 bases at V and 5 bases at J, leaving 11 bases unmatched. The CDR3 is 17 residues long. In germline, CDR1 is DFQATT, CDR2 SNEGSKA (reference sequence). CDR3 in amino acids: CSAKRGGGLAGHNEQFF. CDR3 DNA sequence: TGCAGTGCTAAGAGGGGAGGGGGACTAGCGGGGCACAATGAGCAGTTCTTC.

This clonotype appeared a few times. This sequence joins TRBV15 and TRBJ2-2; 8 bases map to TRBD1. Germline V gives CDR1 LNHNV, CDR2 YYDKDF (reference sequence). The length of the CDR3 is 15 residues. Unmatched junction bases numbered 3, after V lost 3 bases and J lost 3 bases. DNA of the CDR3: TGTGCCACCAGCAGCGGACAGGGAGACACCGGGGAGCTGTTTTTT. Translation gives CATSSGQGDTGELFF.

The V and J genes are TRBV2 and TRBJ2-3; 12 bases match TRBD2. The CDR3 length is 16 residues. Per germline, CDR1 SNHLY and CDR2 FYNNEI. The V gene end was trimmed by 3 bases and the J gene end by 6 bases; junction bases not matched to a gene: 7. DNA for the CDR3: TGTGCCAGCAGTGACCTGACTAGCGGGGGTACGGATACGCAGTATTTT. Protein sequence: CASSDLTSGGTDTQYF. The variable domain in full, completed from reference TRBV2 and TRBJ2-3, reads EPEVTQTPSHQVTQMGQEVILRCVPISNHLYFYWYRQILGQKVEFLVSFYNNEISEKSEIFDDQFSVERPDGSNFTLKIRSTKLEDSAMYFCASSDLTSGGTDTQYFGPGTRLTVL.

The chain has TRBV20-1 and TRBJ2-1; D unresolved. Trimming pared 3 bases from V and 7 bases from J, leaving 13 bases between. The CDR3 totals 13 residues. Germline assignment: CDR1 DFQATT and CDR2 SNEGSKA (reference sequence). The CDR3 nucleotides are TGCAGTGCTAGGGTAACGGATATAAATGAGCAGTTCTTC. It yields the protein CSARVTDINEQFF.

This clonotype was counted only a few times. The chain uses TRBV24-1 and TRBJ2-5; maybe TRBD2 (6 bases). The CDR3 runs to 13 residues. The germline V gene has CDR1 KGHDR and CDR2 SFDVKD. Trimming stripped 5 bases from V and 7 bases from J, with 13 bases between. CDR3 nucleotide sequence: TGTGCCACCAGTGGGGCAGGGACTGCGACCCAGTACTTC. This sequence encodes CATSGAGTATQYF.

This clonotype has a count of ten or more. V usage is TRBV3-1 and J usage is TRBJ2-5; possible D gene TRBD1, 5 bases. Germline lookup yields CDR1 LGHDT and CDR2 YNNKEL (reference sequence). The V gene lost 1 base and the J gene lost 4 bases, with 13 bases spanning the gap. The CDR3 length is 15 residues. The DNA for the CDR3 is TGTGCCAGCAGCCAAGTCCAGGGTTTTCGAGAGACCCAGTACTTC. Protein sequence: CASSQVQGFRETQYF.

J is TRBJ2-5 and V is TRBV2; 8 bases line up with TRBD1. J lost 5 bases, V lost 7 bases, and 12 bases had no gene match. Germline V gene data show CDR1 as SNHLY and CDR2 as FYNNEI. The CDR3 is 15 amino acids. In DNA form, the CDR3 reads TGTGCCAGCACATCGACAAGCCGGACAGGGGAGACCCAGTACTTC. Protein sequence: CASTSTSRTGETQYF.

This rearrangement joins TRBV27 to TRBJ1-1; D not resolved. Trimming took off 6 bases at V and 3 bases at J, with 17 bases between the two ends. This CDR3 has 15 residues. The germline gives CDR1 MNHEY, CDR2 SMNVEV (reference sequence). CDR3 coding DNA: TGTGCCAGCAGGCCCCTAGTGGGGAGGGACACTGAAGCTTTCTTT. Protein: CASRPLVGRDTEAFF.

The genes are TRBV12-3 or TRBV12-4 and TRBJ2-1; 12 nucleotides agree with TRBD2. After removal of 5 bases from V and 10 bases from J, the junction contained 12 bases not matched to a gene. The CDR3 has 16 residues. The CDR3: CASSPKLAGGPREQFF. Here the CDR3 DNA reads TGTGCCAGCAGTCCCAAGCTAGCGGGAGGGCCTAGGGAGCAGTTCTTC.

This sequence joins TRBV24-1 and TRBJ2-3; weak D call: TRBD1 (6 bases). CDR3 length: 15 residues. CDR1 is KGHDR and CDR2 is SFDVKD in the germline V gene. Trimming pared 1 base from V and 4 bases from J, leaving 11 bases between. The CDR3 here is CATSDLGQSADTQYF. In DNA form, the CDR3 reads TGTGCCACCAGTGATTTAGGACAGTCGGCAGATACGCAGTATTTT.

V usage is TRBV15 and J usage is TRBJ1-4; perhaps TRBD1 as D (5 bases). The V gene's germline CDR1 is LNHNV and CDR2 YYDKDF (reference sequence). The germline V and J ends were trimmed by 0 bases and 10 bases, with 12 bases remaining between them. This CDR3 comprises 14 residues. CDR3: CATSRDGGGPKLFF. CDR3 in DNA: TGTGCCACCAGCAGAGATGGCGGGGGTCCAAAACTGTTTTTT.